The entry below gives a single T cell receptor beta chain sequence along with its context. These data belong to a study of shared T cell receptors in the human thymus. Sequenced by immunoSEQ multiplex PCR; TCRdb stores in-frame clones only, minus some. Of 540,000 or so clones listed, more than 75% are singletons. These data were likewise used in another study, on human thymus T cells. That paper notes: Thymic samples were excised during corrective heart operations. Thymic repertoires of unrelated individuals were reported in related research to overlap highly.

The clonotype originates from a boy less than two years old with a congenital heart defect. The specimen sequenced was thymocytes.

The CDR3 DNA sequence: TGTGCCAGCAGTTTTAGTAGCGGGAGGCCACGTTCCAATGAGCAGTTCTTC. It yields the protein CASSFSSGRPRSNEQFF. The chain is built from TRBV27 and TRBJ2-1; 10 bases line up with TRBD2. The CDR3 is 17 residues long. Trimming cost V 3 bases and J 6 bases; bases outside gene matches: 11. Germline CDR1 is MNHEY and CDR2 is SMNVEV (reference sequence).